Sequencing of this T cell receptor beta chain was carried out in a study of shared clonotypes between healthy human individuals. As for the study in general: The people who gave samples were a couple of women and a few men aged 18 to 49.

Those who donated were healthy HIV-negative adults, with no recent acute infections or vaccinations reported. Every donor was a Caucasian adult from Nashville, Tennessee. The V end lost 0 bases, the J end lost 3 bases, and 16 bases lay between the germline ends. CDR3 size: 16 residues. Germline CDR1 reads SGHKS; CDR2 reads YYEKEE (reference sequence). The quantity of DNA used in unsorted PBMC replicate PCRs was 300 ng, corresponding to 30,000 or so T cell genomes. Measured with immunoSEQ multiplex PCR; TCRdb has only the in-frame clones, and not every one. The sample includes about 480,000 clones, 60% to 80% of them seen just once.

The specimen was PBMCs. The origin of this receptor is a middle-aged woman in good health. Some clones in this sample may be carry-over from other donors' samples. The chain recombines TRBV5-5 with TRBJ2-7, with a possible D match to TRBD2 (7 bases). The CDR3 DNA sequence: TGTGCCAGCAGCTTGGCCTCTTGGGGGGGCAACTACGAGCAGTACTTC. Its protein product is CASSLASWGGNYEQYF.